These 24 T cell receptor beta chains were sequenced from one sample in a study of shared clonotypes between healthy human individuals. Sequencing was performed with immunoSEQ multiplex PCR; in TCRdb, only in-frame clones are kept and a portion is missing. The sample consists of around 700,000 clones, around 67% of them appearing once. The sequencing sample was made of memory CD4+ T cells sorted from blood. Subset denoted: CD45RA-negative fraction. These receptors were taken from a woman younger than 45 in good health.

The chain joins TRBV11-2 to TRBJ2-3, with D possibly called TRBD1 or TRBD2 (6 bases each). Germline V lookup: CDR1 SGHAT, CDR2 FQNNGV. V lost 0 bases, J lost 9 bases, and 13 bases lay in between. The CDR3 runs 14 residues. The CDR3, as DNA: TGTGCCAGCAGCTTAGATCTGATAGGGGGGACGCAGTATTTT. Amino acid sequence: CASSLDLIGGTQYF.

Here the CDR3 DNA reads TGTGCCAGCAGCCAGAACACACCGGGACTAGCCTACGAGCAGTACTTC. Protein product: CASSQNTPGLAYEQYF. This sequence joins TRBV4-2 and TRBJ2-7; 8 positions match TRBD2. The CDR3 is 16 amino acids. From germline, CDR1 is LGHNA and CDR2 YNFKEQ. The V gene end was trimmed by 3 bases and the J gene end by 2 bases; junction bases not matched to a gene: 9.

J is TRBJ2-1 and V is TRBV7-9; D gene uncertain. V was cut by 5 bases and J by 10 bases, with 12 bases left in between. Per germline, CDR1 SEHNR and CDR2 FQNEAQ (reference sequence). The CDR3 covers 12 residues. The CDR3 spells CASSIKRMEQFF. In DNA, the CDR3 is TGTGCCAGCAGCATAAAAAGGATGGAGCAGTTCTTC.

The chain carries TRBV4-1 and TRBJ2-6; 15 nucleotides match TRBD2. The CDR3 runs 18 residues. The V segment lost 4 bases and the J segment 2 bases; nucleotides outside the gene matches: 3. Germline CDR1 reads MGHRA; CDR2 reads YSYEKL. CDR3 in amino acids: CASSPGLAGGAGANVLTF. CDR3 in DNA: TGCGCCAGCAGCCCGGGACTAGCGGGAGGAGCTGGGGCCAACGTCCTGACTTTC.

Remarks on this clone: Other DNA sequences from this sample encode an identical CDR3 as well. The rearrangement uses TRBV5-1 and TRBJ2-2, with D perhaps given as TRBD1 or TRBD2 (5 bases each). The CDR3 extends over 14 amino acids. The germline V gene has CDR1 SGHRS and CDR2 YFSETQ. Trimming stripped 3 bases from V and 3 bases from J, with 9 bases between. CDR3 nucleotide sequence: TGCGCCAGCAGCTGGGGGACCGACACCGGGGAGCTGTTTTTT. It encodes CASSWGTDTGELFF.

The chain couples TRBV20-1 to TRBJ2-5; D gene uncertain. Germline V gene data show CDR1 as DFQATT and CDR2 as SNEGSKA (reference sequence). The CDR3 is 10 residues long. V was pared by 4 bases and J by 5 bases, with 5 bases between. The CDR3 is CSANRETQYF. CDR3 nucleotides: TGCAGTGCTAATCGGGAGACCCAGTACTTC.

This chain uses TRBV18 with TRBJ1-4, with D possibly TRBD1 on 6 matching bases. The CDR3 is 15 residues long. The germline V gene encodes CDR1 KGHSH and CDR2 LQKENI. V shed 2 bases and J shed 3 bases, with 10 bases lying between them. The CDR3 spells CASSPETGSNEKLFF. The CDR3 DNA follows: TGTGCCAGCTCACCAGAAACAGGGTCTAATGAAAAACTGTTTTTT. Drawing the rest from reference TRBV18 and TRBJ1-4, the complete variable domain is NAGVMQNPRHLVRRRGQEARLRCSPMKGHSHVYWYRQLPEEGLKFMVYLQKENIIDESGMPKERFSAEFPKEGPSILRIQQVVRGDSAAYFCASSPETGSNEKLFFGSGTQLSVL.

The gene calls are TRBV5-1 and TRBJ2-7; no clear D. CDR1 is SGHRS, CDR2 YFSETQ, per germline. Trimming removed 0 bases from V and 3 bases from J, with 4 bases in between. The CDR3 contains 12 residues. CDR3 DNA: TGCGCCAGCAGCTTGGATTACTACGAGCAGTACTTC. This gives the protein CASSLDYYEQYF.

This chain uses TRBV28 with TRBJ1-2; D gene ambiguous. From germline, CDR1 is MDHEN and CDR2 SYDVKM. V was pared by 3 bases and J by 4 bases, with 9 bases between. The CDR3 covers 13 residues. CDR3 protein: CASSLYQIYGYTF. Written as DNA, the CDR3 is TGTGCCAGCAGTTTGTACCAGATCTATGGCTACACCTTC.

This chain connects TRBV27 to TRBJ2-1; perhaps TRBD2 as D (6 bases). CDR3 length: 15 amino acids. Per the germline V gene, CDR1 is MNHEY and CDR2 is SMNVEV (reference sequence). V dropped 2 bases and J dropped 8 bases, with 16 bases sitting between them. The CDR3 bases are TGTGCCAGCAGTTTAAAAAGCGGGTTTCCAGATGAGCAGTTCTTC. It is translated as CASSLKSGFPDEQFF.

This sequence joins TRBV28 and TRBJ1-5, with D possibly being TRBD1 (5 bases). The V gene's germline CDR1 is MDHEN and CDR2 SYDVKM. V shed 8 bases and J shed 3 bases, with 17 bases lying between them. The CDR3 contains 15 residues. The CDR3 DNA follows: TGTGCCAGCGGACAAGGAGGGGTAAACAATCAGCCCCAGCATTTT. It yields the protein CASGQGGVNNQPQHF.

This clone occurred once. V usage is TRBV29-1 and J usage is TRBJ2-3; D gene ambiguous. The CDR3 totals 12 residues. Germline V gene data show CDR1 as SQVTM and CDR2 as ANQGSEA. Trimming removed 1 base at V and 6 bases at J, with 8 bases between. The CDR3 DNA follows: TGCAGCGTTGAAGTGTCCGGTGATACGCAGTATTTT. Encoded protein: CSVEVSGDTQYF.

The chain joins TRBV28 to TRBJ1-2, with D possibly being TRBD1 (5 bases). V was clipped by 6 bases and J by 8 bases, with 13 bases between them. The CDR3 extends over 12 amino acids. The germline CDR1 and CDR2 sequences are MDHEN and SYDVKM. The chain's CDR3 is CASSAGIEGYTF. DNA of the CDR3: TGTGCCAGCAGCGCAGGGATCGAGGGCTACACCTTC.

V is TRBV30 and J is TRBJ1-2; D is uncertain. CDR3 size: 11 residues. Between the trimmed V and J ends, which lost 8 bases and 4 bases, there was a span of 11 bases. Germline V gives CDR1 GTSNPN, CDR2 SVGIG (reference sequence). CDR3 amino acids: CAGQTVYGYTF. The CDR3 nucleotides read TGTGCCGGCCAGACGGTCTATGGCTACACCTTC.

The CDR3 is CASSFTDSGNTIYF. In nucleotides, the CDR3 is TGTGCCAGCAGCTTCACTGACTCTGGAAACACCATATATTTT. The rearrangement joins TRBV7-8 to TRBJ1-3; D uncertain. In germline, CDR1 is SGHVS, CDR2 FQNEAQ. The CDR3 consists of 14 residues. V shed 3 bases and J shed 0 bases, with 6 bases lying between them.

The chain has TRBV9 and TRBJ2-2; D remains ambiguous. Germline V CDR1 and CDR2: SGDLS, YYNGEE. V lost 4 bases and J lost 3, with 10 bases in between. The CDR3 is 14 amino acids. The chain's CDR3 is CASSQIGYTGELFF. The CDR3 DNA is TGTGCCAGCAGCCAGATCGGGTACACCGGGGAGCTGTTTTTT.

The chain recombines TRBV18 with TRBJ2-4; D is possibly TRBD1 (6 bases). Looked up from germline, CDR1 is KGHSH and CDR2 is LQKENI. The V end was cut by 0 bases, the J end by 2 bases, with 11 bases between. CDR3 length: 16 amino acids. Written as DNA, the CDR3 is TGTGCCAGCTCACCACCGAACAGGGTCTCCAAAAACATTCAGTACTTC. This codes for CASSPPNRVSKNIQYF.

The V call is TRBV11-2, the J call TRBJ1-1, with D possibly matching TRBD1 (6 bases). Trimming stripped 5 bases from V and 5 bases from J, with 9 bases between. This CDR3 spans 12 amino acids. CDR1 and CDR2 from the germline V gene are SGHAT and FQNNGV. Here the CDR3 reads CASSPDRTEAFF. The CDR3 bases are TGTGCCAGCAGCCCCGACAGGACTGAAGCTTTCTTT.

The chain combines TRBV19 with TRBJ1-5; D gene uncertain. The CDR3 runs to 13 residues. With 4 bases removed from V and 6 bases from J, the gap between germline ends came to 10 bases. Germline CDR1 reads LNHDA; CDR2 reads SQIVND (reference sequence). CDR3 bases: TGTGCCAGTAGTACTCTCTGGGGTCAGCCCCAGCATTTT. This translates into CASSTLWGQPQHF.

The V gene is TRBV5-1, the J gene TRBJ1-2; 9 positions match TRBD1. V shed 4 bases, J shed 8 bases, and the junction held 12 bases outside the gene matches. CDR3 length: 15 residues. The germline V gene encodes CDR1 SGHRS and CDR2 YFSETQ. The CDR3 spells CASSAGQGDSGGYTF. The CDR3 DNA reads as TGCGCCAGCAGCGCGGGACAGGGAGATTCTGGAGGCTACACCTTC.

The chain couples TRBV7-9 to TRBJ2-7, with D tentatively TRBD1 or TRBD2 (5 bases each). Per germline, CDR1 SEHNR and CDR2 FQNEAQ (reference sequence). This CDR3 contains 17 residues. With 0 bases removed from V and 6 bases from J, the gap between germline ends came to 21 bases. CDR3: CASSLAALERRGVEQYF. CDR3 sequence (DNA): TGTGCCAGCAGCTTAGCGGCCCTAGAGCGGAGAGGGGTCGAGCAGTACTTC.

This chain connects TRBV19 to TRBJ2-6; D is unresolved. Deletions cut 5 bases from V and 0 bases from J, with 14 bases between. Per germline, CDR1 LNHDA and CDR2 SQIVND (reference sequence). CDR3 size: 17 residues. DNA for the CDR3: TGTGCCAGTAGTTTTCGAAGTCCCTACTCTGGGGCCAACGTCCTGACTTTC. It yields the protein CASSFRSPYSGANVLTF.

This rearrangement joins TRBV4-1 to TRBJ1-4; unclear D gene. The CDR3 contains 13 residues. Deletions cut 2 bases from V and 3 bases from J, with 4 bases between. The V gene's germline CDR1 is MGHRA and CDR2 YSYEKL. The CDR3 reads CASSQLANEKLFF. DNA for the CDR3: TGCGCCAGCAGCCAATTAGCTAATGAAAAACTGTTTTTT.

There are a few counts of this clone. This sequence joins TRBV6-5 and TRBJ2-3; 10 nucleotides align to TRBD2. The V and J ends lost 0 bases and 5 bases, in that order; junction bases with no gene match: 5. Germline loops: CDR1 MNHEY, CDR2 SVGAGI. This CDR3 is 16 amino acids long. The CDR3 region is CASSYSSGRAIDTQYF. CDR3 DNA sequence: TGTGCCAGCAGTTACTCAAGCGGGAGGGCCATAGATACGCAGTATTTT.